The clone carrying this T cell receptor (beta chain) was observed a few times. Antigen specificity is unknown. A J-beta primer mix and a sample-barcoded 5' primer were used in a second PCR of about 7 to 12 cycles. TCRdb itself ran the 5' RACE reads through MiXCR, one entry per CDR3 protein. The sample holds some 1.4 million distinct CDR3 sequences, about 40% seen once. The entry originates in a study of blood T cells in healthy people across ages. For the study at large: Through template switching, about one barcoded beta molecule was captured per two T cells, as measured in model experiments.

General study results and limits: The study regarded diversity estimates from one million T cells as underestimates. PBMCs were not sorted, which prevented a conclusive comparison of naive versus antigen-experienced cells.

The sequence was collected from a young woman in good health. The sample taken for sequencing was blood.

The CDR3 loop is CASSGDSRSGNTIYF. The CDR3 nucleotides are TGCGCCAGCAGCGGGGACAGCCGCTCTGGAAACACCATATATTTT. This chain joins TRBV5-1 and TRBJ1-3, with 7 bases lining up with TRBD1. V was pared by 4 bases and J by 0 bases, with 4 bases of the junction left unmatched. CDR1 is SGHRS and CDR2 is YFSETQ in the germline V gene. The CDR3 contains 15 residues. Combining the CDR3 with reference TRBV5-1 and TRBJ1-3 gives the whole variable domain KAGVTQTPRYLIKTRGQQVTLSCSPISGHRSVSWYQQTPGQGLQFLFEYFSETQRNKGNFPGRFSGRQFSNSRSEMNVSTLELGDSALYLCASSGDSRSGNTIYFGEGSWLTVV.